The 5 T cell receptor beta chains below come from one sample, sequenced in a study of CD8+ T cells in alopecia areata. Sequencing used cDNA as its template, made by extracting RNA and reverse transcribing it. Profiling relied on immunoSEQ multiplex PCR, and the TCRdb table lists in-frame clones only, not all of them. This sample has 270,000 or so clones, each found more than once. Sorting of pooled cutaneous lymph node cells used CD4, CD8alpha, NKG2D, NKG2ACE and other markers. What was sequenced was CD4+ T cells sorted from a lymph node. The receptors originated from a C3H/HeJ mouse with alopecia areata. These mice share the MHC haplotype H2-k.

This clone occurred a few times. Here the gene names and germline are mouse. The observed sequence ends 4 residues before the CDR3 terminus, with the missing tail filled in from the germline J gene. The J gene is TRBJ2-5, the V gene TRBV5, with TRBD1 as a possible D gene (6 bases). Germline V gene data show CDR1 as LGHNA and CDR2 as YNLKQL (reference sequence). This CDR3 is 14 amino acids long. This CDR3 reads CASSQDQGPDTQYF. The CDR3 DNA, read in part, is TGTGCCAGCAGCCAAGATCAGGGGCCAGAC.

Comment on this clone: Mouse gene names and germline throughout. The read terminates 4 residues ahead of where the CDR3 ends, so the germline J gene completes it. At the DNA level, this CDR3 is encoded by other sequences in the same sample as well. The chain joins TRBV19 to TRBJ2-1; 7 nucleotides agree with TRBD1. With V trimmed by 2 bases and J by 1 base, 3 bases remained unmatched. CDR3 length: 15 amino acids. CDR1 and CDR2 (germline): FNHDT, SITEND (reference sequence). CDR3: CASSIVGQNYAEQFF. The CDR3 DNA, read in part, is TGTGCCAGCAGTATTGTGGGACAGAACTATGCT.

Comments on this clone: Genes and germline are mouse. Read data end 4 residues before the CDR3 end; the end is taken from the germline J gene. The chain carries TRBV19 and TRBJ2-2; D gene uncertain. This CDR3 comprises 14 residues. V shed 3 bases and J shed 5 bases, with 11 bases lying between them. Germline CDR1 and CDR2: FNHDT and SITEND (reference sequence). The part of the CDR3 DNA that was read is TGTGCCAGCAGTACCCCACAAAAAACCGGG. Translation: CASSTPQKTG. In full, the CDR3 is CASSTPQKTGQLYF.

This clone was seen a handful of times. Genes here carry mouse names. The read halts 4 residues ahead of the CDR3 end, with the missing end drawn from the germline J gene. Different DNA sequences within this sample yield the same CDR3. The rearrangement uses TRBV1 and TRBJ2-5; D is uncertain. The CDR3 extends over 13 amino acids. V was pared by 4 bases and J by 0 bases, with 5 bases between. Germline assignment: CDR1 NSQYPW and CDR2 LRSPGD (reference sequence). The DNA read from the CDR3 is TGCACCTGCAGTGGACAAAACCAAGAC. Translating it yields CTCSGQNQD. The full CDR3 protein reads CTCSGQNQDTQYF. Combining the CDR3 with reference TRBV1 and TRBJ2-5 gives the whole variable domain VTLLEQNPRWRLVPRGQAVNLRCILKNSQYPWMSWYQQDLQKQLQWLFTLRSPGDKEVKSLPGADYLATRVTDTELRLQVANMSQGRTLYCTCSGQNQDTQYFGPGTRLLVL.

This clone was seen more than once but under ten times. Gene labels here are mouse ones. Incomplete CDR3 DNA: TGTGCCAGCTCTCTCGAAGGAACTGGGAGACAAGAC. Translation gives CASSLEGTGRQD. The whole CDR3 region reads CASSLEGTGRQDTQYF. The rearrangement joins TRBV12-1 to TRBJ2-5, with D possibly matching TRBD2 (6 bases). The CDR3 is cut off 4 residues early in the read; its end comes from the germline J gene. The CDR3 extends over 16 amino acids. Germline V CDR1 and CDR2: SGHSN, HYEKVE. The germline V and J ends were trimmed by 0 bases and 3 bases, with 15 bases remaining between them. Supplemented by reference TRBV12-1 and TRBJ2-5, the full variable domain reads DSGVVQSPRHIIKEKGGRSVLTCIPISGHSNVVWYQQTLGKELKFLIQHYEKVERDKGFLPSRFSVQQFDDYHSEMNMSALELEDSAMYFCASSLEGTGRQDTQYFGPGTRLLVL.